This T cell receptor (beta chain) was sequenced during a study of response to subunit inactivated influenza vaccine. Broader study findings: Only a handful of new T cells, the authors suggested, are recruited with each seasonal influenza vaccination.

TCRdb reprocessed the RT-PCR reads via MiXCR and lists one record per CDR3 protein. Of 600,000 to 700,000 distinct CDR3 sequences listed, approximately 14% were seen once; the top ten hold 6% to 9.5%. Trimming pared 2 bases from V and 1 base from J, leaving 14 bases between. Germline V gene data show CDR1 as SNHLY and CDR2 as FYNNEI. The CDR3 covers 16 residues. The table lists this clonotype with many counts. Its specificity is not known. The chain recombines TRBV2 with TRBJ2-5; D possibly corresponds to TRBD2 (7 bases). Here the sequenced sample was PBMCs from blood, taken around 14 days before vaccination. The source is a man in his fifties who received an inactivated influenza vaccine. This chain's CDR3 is CASSEWAGAFQETQYF. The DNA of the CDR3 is TGTGCCAGCAGTGAATGGGCGGGGGCTTTCCAAGAGACCCAGTACTTC.